This TCR delta chain was identified in a study of gamma-delta T cells after stem cell transplantation. Deletions cut 0 bases from V and 2 bases from J, with 22 bases between. The length of the CDR3 is 21 residues. The V gene's germline CDR1 is GEAIGNYY and CDR2 EKD. In regard to this clone: Since a far larger clone is one base different, this is likely a read error.

TCRdb re-called the RT-PCR reads with CATT. The sample carries around 3,000 delta-chain clones, over 1.5% recorded once. This receptor was obtained from a human donor. It is not recorded whose cells these are; they may come from a transplant donor. This rearrangement joins TRDV2 to TRDJ3, with D maybe TRDD3 (6 bases). Source material: gamma-delta T cells. CDR3: CACDTTERGRDNPWDTRQMFF. CDR3 nucleotide sequence: TGTGCCTGTGACACCACGGAGAGAGGGAGGGATAACCCCTGGGACACCCGACAGATGTTTTTC.